The 11 T cell receptor beta chains reported below all come from one sample, sequenced in a study of Ad26.COV2.S vaccination and SARS-CoV-2 variants. This sample's treatment: some 19 received Ad26.COV2.S at low or high dose, single or two shots; about five received placebo; per-sample allocation not given. Sampling happened 63 days after the first vaccine or placebo injection. TCRdb keeps only in-frame clones here, not all; method: immunoSEQ multiplex PCR. The repertoire holds about 480,000 clones, with roughly 85% as singletons. Sample: peripheral blood, taken in a trial of Ad26.COV2.S vaccine versus placebo. These receptors all stem from a person aged 18 to 65 who received the Ad26.COV2.S COVID-19 vaccine or a placebo.

The chain carries TRBV7-8 and TRBJ1-1; no clear D. Germline lookup yields CDR1 SGHVS and CDR2 FQNEAQ. V lost 5 bases, J lost 6 bases, and 19 bases lay in between. This CDR3 spans 15 amino acids. CDR3 sequence: CASSPLGGELAEAFF. The CDR3 DNA reads as TGTGCCAGCAGCCCCTTAGGTGGGGAATTGGCTGAAGCTTTCTTT.

This chain connects TRBV12-3 or TRBV12-4 to TRBJ2-7; D is ambiguous. V was shortened by 4 bases and J by 4 bases, with 11 bases between the two germline ends. The CDR3 contains 13 residues. CDR3 region: CASSSVVAYEQYF. Written as DNA, the CDR3 is TGTGCCAGCAGTTCAGTCGTTGCATACGAGCAGTACTTC.

The rearrangement joins TRBV5-6 to TRBJ2-3; D unresolved. Between the trimmed V and J ends, which lost 3 bases and 2 bases, there was a span of 7 bases. The CDR3 covers 13 residues. The germline CDR1 and CDR2 sequences are SGHDT and YYEEEE. CDR3 bases: TGTGCCAGCAGCTCGGTGAACACAGATACGCAGTATTTT. Its translation is CASSSVNTDTQYF.

This clone came up once. This chain links TRBV10-3 with TRBJ1-2, with a weak D call TRBD1 (6 bases). CDR3 length equals 13 residues. V lost 6 bases and J 2 bases, leaving 10 bases between the germline ends. Germline V gene sequence: CDR1 ENHRY, CDR2 SYGVKD. This chain's CDR3 is CAISLDRNYGYTF. The CDR3 DNA is TGTGCCATCAGCCTGGACAGAAACTATGGCTACACCTTC.

The rearrangement links TRBV9 to TRBJ1-1, with 7 bases that match TRBD1. CDR3 length: 16 residues. The V segment lost 3 bases and the J segment 5 bases; nucleotides outside the gene matches: 13. Germline-derived CDR1 and CDR2 are SGDLS and YYNGEE. Here the CDR3 DNA reads TGTGCCAGCAGCGCTACCGAGACAGGGATGGAAACTGAAGCTTTCTTT. Translated, it gives CASSATETGMETEAFF.

The chain combines TRBV6-1 with TRBJ2-1, with D perhaps matching TRBD2 (5 bases). Germline lookup yields CDR1 MNHNS and CDR2 SASEGT. V lost 3 bases and J 6 bases, leaving 9 bases between the germline ends. The CDR3 consists of 13 residues. CDR3 DNA sequence: TGTGCCAGCAGTGATGGGAGCGGCAATGAGCAGTTCTTC. It encodes CASSDGSGNEQFF.

The V and J genes are TRBV6-2 or TRBV6-3 and TRBJ2-5; TRBD2 agrees at 12 bases. The J segment lost 3 bases and the V segment lost 3 bases, leaving 5 bases of the junction unmatched. From germline, CDR1 is MNHEY and CDR2 SVGEGT. CDR3 size: 16 residues. In DNA form, the CDR3 reads TGTGCCAGCAGTTATCTCGGACTAGCGGGAAAAGAGACCCAGTACTTC. Its protein is CASSYLGLAGKETQYF.

CDR3 protein: CASSQVKLVGGTDTQYF. CDR3 in DNA: TGTGCCAGCAGCCAAGTAAAATTAGTGGGGGGCACAGATACGCAGTATTTT. The gene calls are TRBV3-1 (or the pseudogene TRBV3-2) and TRBJ2-3; D assignment may be TRBD1 or TRBD2 (5 bases each). This CDR3 spans 17 amino acids. Germline V gene data show CDR1 as LGHDT and CDR2 as YNNKEL (reference sequence). V gave up 1 base and J gave up 1 base, with 15 bases separating them.

This rearrangement joins TRBV28 to TRBJ1-2; possible D gene TRBD1, 5 bases. Germline lookup yields CDR1 MDHEN and CDR2 SYDVKM. This CDR3 is built from 14 residues. V lost 3 bases and J 4 bases, leaving 12 bases between the germline ends. The CDR3, as DNA: TGTGCCAGCAGTTTCTCGGGACGGGCCTATGGCTACACCTTC. It codes for CASSFSGRAYGYTF.

This chain links TRBV18 with TRBJ2-2, with D unclear. The germline V gene has CDR1 KGHSH and CDR2 LQKENI. The V gene lost 8 bases and the J gene lost 5 bases, with 12 bases spanning the gap. This CDR3 spans 13 amino acids. For the CDR3, the DNA is TGTGCCAGCACTGACAAACGGACCGGGGAGCTGTTTTTT. Translation gives CASTDKRTGELFF.

The rearrangement joins TRBV6-4 to TRBJ1-4; no clear D. This CDR3 spans 18 amino acids. CDR1 MRHNA and CDR2 SNTAGT come from the germline V gene. With 4 bases removed from V and 5 bases from J, the gap between germline ends came to 23 bases. This CDR3 reads CASSGPERAKALNEKLFF. In nucleotides, the CDR3 is TGTGCCAGCAGTGGCCCGGAGAGGGCCAAGGCGCTAAATGAAAAACTGTTTTTT.